The sequence of this T cell receptor (beta chain) was determined in a study of shared clonotypes between healthy human individuals. The study's findings and limits: With several donors compared, 4% to 5% of naive CD4 clonotypes were shared. Sequencing depth was a factor that was expected to affect clonotype sharing among donors.

Concerning this clone: The antigen is undetermined.

CDR1 and CDR2 (germline): SGHTS, YDEGEE. Trimming at V came to 2 bases and at J to 7 bases, leaving 4 bases not matched to a gene. The CDR3 totals 15 residues. Across several immunoSEQ plates, the genomic DNA of each subset was split evenly. Profiled with immunoSEQ multiplex PCR; TCRdb holds only in-frame clones, not every one. Found here are over a million clones, roughly 75% of them singletons; the top ten hold around 1.5%. Input material: memory CD4+ T cells sorted from blood. Sample subset: CD45RA-negative fraction. The J gene is TRBJ1-3, the V gene TRBV5-8; 12 nucleotides line up with TRBD1. The TCR originated in a young man in good health. The CDR3 nucleotides are TGTGCCAGCAGCTTACCCGGGACAGGGGGCAACACCATATATTTT. It is translated as CASSLPGTGGNTIYF.